This T cell receptor beta chain was observed in a study of blood T cells in healthy people across ages. Then a second PCR, running about 6 to 11 cycles, was carried out with a sample-barcoded 5' primer and a J-beta primer mix. TCRdb fed the 5' RACE reads into MiXCR, producing one record per CDR3 protein. The data contain over a million distinct CDR3 sequences, approximately 25% of them singletons. This CDR3 contains 15 residues. CDR1 and CDR2 (germline): SNHLY, FYNNEI. V lost 3 bases to trimming and J lost 0 bases, with 9 bases between them. These data were likewise used in another study, on T cells of mothers and their children.

This chain uses TRBV2 with TRBJ1-5; TRBD1 is a possible D gene (6 bases). The sample comprised blood. The TCR was taken from a girl aged 2 to 10 in good health. The CDR3 DNA reads TGTGCCAGCAGTGAGGGGGCCAGTAGCAATCAGCCCCAGCATTTT. Its protein is CASSEGASSNQPQHF.